These 12 T cell receptor beta chains came from one sample sequenced in a study of T cells in localized non-small cell lung cancer. Some clones are missing from TCRdb's copy, which holds only in-frame ones; the method was immunoSEQ multiplex PCR. Counted here are around 45,000 clones, 70% to 90% occurring once; the ten biggest clones make up roughly 2.5%. This material consisted of PBMCs, taken before any cancer treatment. Receptors were obtained from a man between 40 and 69 years old with stage II lung adenocarcinoma.

This clone was detected only once. V usage is TRBV29-1 and J usage is TRBJ1-1; D call uncertain. The germline CDR1 and CDR2 sequences are SQVTM and ANQGSEA. V lost 8 bases, J lost 1 base, and 11 bases lay in between. The CDR3 totals 12 residues. The CDR3 nucleotides are TGCAGCTTTCGATGGGGGAACACTGAAGCTTTCTTT. This codes for CSFRWGNTEAFF.

The chain links TRBV10-3 to TRBJ2-2; unclear D gene. In germline, CDR1 is ENHRY, CDR2 SYGVKD. This CDR3 is built from 13 residues. V was trimmed by 3 bases and J by 7 bases, leaving 9 bases between them. The CDR3 DNA sequence: TGTGCCATCAGTGATTCGGTAGACGGGGAGCTGTTTTTT. It codes for CAISDSVDGELFF.

This chain connects TRBV7-9 to TRBJ1-1; D gene uncertain. The CDR3 spans 11 residues. CDR1 and CDR2 from the germline V gene are SEHNR and FQNEAQ (reference sequence). V shed 2 bases and J shed 8 bases, with 6 bases lying between them. The CDR3 sequence: CASSLSLEAFF. In DNA form, the CDR3 reads TGTGCCAGCAGCTTATCACTAGAAGCTTTCTTT.

V gene TRBV4-2 combines with J gene TRBJ2-3; maybe TRBD1 (5 bases). CDR3 length equals 14 residues. The ends were cut back, 5 bases at V and 6 bases at J, with 15 bases in the middle. Germline-derived CDR1 and CDR2 are LGHNA and YNFKEQ. The CDR3 loop reads CASSLAAGLDTQYF. The CDR3 DNA reads as TGTGCCAGCAGCTTGGCCGCAGGGTTGGATACGCAGTATTTT.

The table lists this clone with a few counts. The V call is TRBV27, the J call TRBJ1-2; no reliable D call. The germline V gene has CDR1 MNHEY and CDR2 SMNVEV (reference sequence). The CDR3 loop spans 14 amino acids. The V end was cut by 0 bases, the J end by 8 bases, with 13 bases between. In DNA, the CDR3 is TGTGCCAGCAGTTTATCGGGCGGGCTCGTAGGCTACACCTTC. Residues: CASSLSGGLVGYTF.

This clone has just one count. This chain uses TRBV15 with TRBJ2-7; D is uncertain. There are 16 residues in the CDR3. Trimming left V 2 bases short and J 3 bases short, with 17 bases between. CDR1 and CDR2 from the germline V gene are LNHNV and YYDKDF (reference sequence). The CDR3 DNA follows: TGTGCCACCAGCAGACACCCCCGGACGGTACACTACGAGCAGTACGTC. Protein sequence: CATSRHPRTVHYEQYV.

This chain uses TRBV11-2 with TRBJ2-5, with D uncertain. CDR1 SGHAT and CDR2 FQNNGV come from the germline V gene. The CDR3 sequence is 13 residues long. The V gene lost 0 bases and the J gene lost 2 bases, with 4 bases spanning the gap. Here the CDR3 DNA reads TGTGCCAGCAGCTTAGAGCCTCAAGAGACCCAGTACTTC. This encodes CASSLEPQETQYF.

This chain links TRBV7-2 with TRBJ1-1; D might be TRBD1 (6 bases). CDR3 length: 14 residues. V was shortened by 5 bases and J by 0 bases, with 10 bases between the two germline ends. The germline V gene encodes CDR1 SGHTA and CDR2 FQGNSA. The CDR3 spells CASSRDIVNTEAFF. The CDR3 nucleotides read TGTGCCAGCAGCCGGGACATTGTGAACACTGAAGCTTTCTTT.

The chain has TRBV6-5 and TRBJ2-2; a possible D gene is TRBD1 (6 bases). V lost 0 bases and J lost 1, with 6 bases in between. This CDR3 is 15 amino acids long. The germline V gene encodes CDR1 MNHEY and CDR2 SVGAGI. CDR3 residues: CASSYSGGNTGELFF. The CDR3 bases are TGTGCCAGCAGTTACTCAGGGGGGAACACCGGGGAGCTGTTTTTT.

The chain joins TRBV27 to TRBJ1-5; D unclear. CDR1 and CDR2 from the germline V gene are MNHEY and SMNVEV (reference sequence). V lost 4 bases and J 1 base, leaving 11 bases between the germline ends. The CDR3 runs 15 residues. CDR3 region: CASSYEARSNQPQHF. The CDR3 DNA sequence: TGTGCCAGCAGTTATGAGGCGAGGAGCAATCAGCCCCAGCATTTT.

The V call is TRBV6-1, the J call TRBJ2-3, with a weak D call TRBD2 (5 bases). V was pared by 6 bases and J by 3 bases, with 16 bases between. From germline, CDR1 is MNHNS and CDR2 SASEGT. CDR3 length equals 15 residues. CDR3 region: CASRLGDTRTDTQYF. CDR3 DNA sequence: TGTGCCAGCAGACTAGGAGATACACGGACAGATACGCAGTATTTT.

In its sample, this clone is medium-sized. The CDR3 spells CASSYSHGRLAYEQYF. The CDR3 DNA reads as TGTGCCAGCAGCTACTCCCACGGTCGCCTAGCCTACGAGCAGTACTTC. This chain joins TRBV7-9 and TRBJ2-7, with D hard to call. The CDR3 contains 16 residues. In germline, CDR1 is SEHNR, CDR2 FQNEAQ (reference sequence). V lost 4 bases, J lost 2 bases, and 18 bases lay in between.